Listed below are T cell receptor beta chains from one sample, sequenced in a study of T-cell memory formation after mild COVID-19. TCRdb redid the calling of the 5' RACE reads with MiXCR, one entry per CDR3 protein. The table has 250,000 to 350,000 distinct CDR3 sequences, roughly 21% seen once. Source material: PBMCs or a T cell subset sorted from them (not recorded which). These receptors were taken from a man younger than 35 who had mild COVID-19 (a few samples of this study predate the infection). Cell type and time point are not known. Both conserved end residues are part of each CDR3. The order of the fields is CDR3 DNA, CDR3 protein, clone size, J gene, CDR3 length, D gene, V gene. D genes are given only for firm matches. Clone size, where shown, is once, few, many, or a class for clones that have expanded.

TGTGCCAGCAGCCCTGGGACAGGGGGAATGTATACTGAAGCTTTCTTT	CASSPGTGGMYTEAFF	few	TRBJ1-1	16	TRBD1	TRBV7-2
TGCGCCAGCAGCTTGGTGGAGGCTAGCGGGGGGTCCAGTACCTACGAGCAGTACTTC	CASSLVEASGGSSTYEQYF	many	TRBJ2-7	19	TRBD2	TRBV5-1
TGCGCCAGCAGCCAAGAGGCAGCGGGGGGGCTGGGCACAGATACGCAGTATTTT	CASSQEAAGGLGTDTQYF	many	TRBJ2-3	18	TRBD2	TRBV4-3
TGCGCCAGCAGCCCCCCGCCTGGATCCTATGGCTACACCTTC	CASSPPPGSYGYTF	-	TRBJ1-2	14	-	TRBV5-1
TGTGCCACCAGCAGAGACTTCTACAAGCAAGAGACCCAGTACTTC	CATSRDFYKQETQYF	-	TRBJ2-5	15	-	TRBV15
TGTGCCAGCAGCGCCCAACAGGGGCGGGTGGAGACCCAGTACTTC	CASSAQQGRVETQYF	-	TRBJ2-5	15	TRBD1	TRBV9
TGCGCCAGCAGCTTGGGGGATGGACACCCCGGGGCCAACGTCCTGACTTTC	CASSLGDGHPGANVLTF	few	TRBJ2-6	17	-	TRBV5-1
TGTGCCAGCAGACACCGGGGTAGCAATCAGCCCCAGCATTTT	CASRHRGSNQPQHF	few	TRBJ1-5	14	-	TRBV7-2
TGCGCCAGCAGCCGTGACAGGGACCAAGAGACCCAGTACTTC	CASSRDRDQETQYF	many	TRBJ2-5	14	TRBD1	TRBV5-1
TGTGCCAGCAGCCCCTTCATGGGTAGGGGCTACCAAGAGACCCAGTACTTC	CASSPFMGRGYQETQYF	-	TRBJ2-5	17	-	TRBV5-6
TGCGCCAGCAGCCAAGAGGGGACAGGGGGCTACGAGCAGTACTTC	CASSQEGTGGYEQYF	many	TRBJ2-7	15	TRBD1	TRBV4-3
TGCGCCAGCAGGAGACTACAAACCGGGGAGCTGTTTTTT	CASRRLQTGELFF	few	TRBJ2-2	13	-	TRBV5-1
TGTGCCAGCAGCTTAGGCGGGGGCGCCAATACGCAGTATTTT	CASSLGGGANTQYF	-	TRBJ2-3	14	-	TRBV7-2
TGTGCCAGCAGCGTGAGCGGGGGGCCCTACGAGCAGTACTTC	CASSVSGGPYEQYF	many	TRBJ2-7	14	TRBD2	TRBV9
TGTGCCAGCAGCCAAGATCGGACGAACACTGAAGCTTTCTTT	CASSQDRTNTEAFF	-	TRBJ1-1	14	-	TRBV4-2
TGTGCCAGCCAGGGGGGGGCGAATGAGCAGTTCTTC	CASQGGANEQFF	-	TRBJ2-1	12	-	TRBV13
TGTGCCAGCAGTTCTGATTCGGAGTCCTCGGGGGCCAACGTCCTGACTTTC	CASSSDSESSGANVLTF	few	TRBJ2-6	17	-	TRBV12-3/TRBV12-4
TGTGCCAGCAGCTTGGCCCTGAGGTTGGAAGCTTTCTTT	CASSLALRLEAFF	few	TRBJ1-1	13	-	TRBV7-2
TGCAGCGCCCAGGGCGTTAGGAACACTGAAGCTTTCTTT	CSAQGVRNTEAFF	-	TRBJ1-1	13	-	TRBV29-1
TGTGCCAGCAGTTTGCAGGGTTTCCATGGCTACACCTTC	CASSLQGFHGYTF	-	TRBJ1-2	13	-	TRBV27
TGTGCCAGCAGTGTCCAGGGTGAAGCTAACTATGGCTACACCTTC	CASSVQGEANYGYTF	-	TRBJ1-2	15	-	TRBV6-1
TGTGCCAGTAGTATGGGGGATTCGAACACTGAAGCTTTCTTT	CASSMGDSNTEAFF	few	TRBJ1-1	14	-	TRBV19
TGTGCCAGCAGTGCCTGGGTCACGGCGGATACGCAGTATTTT	CASSAWVTADTQYF	-	TRBJ2-3	14	-	TRBV7-2
TGTGCCAGCAGCTTGGGGACAGCGAACACTGAAGCTTTCTTT	CASSLGTANTEAFF	many	TRBJ1-1	14	TRBD1	TRBV12-3/TRBV12-4
TGCGCCAGCAGCTTGCAGCCGATGAACACCGGGGAGCTGTTTTTT	CASSLQPMNTGELFF	few	TRBJ2-2	15	-	TRBV5-1
TGCGCCAGCAGCCACGGGGCGGGGGCACTTGGCTACACCTTC	CASSHGAGALGYTF	-	TRBJ1-2	14	-	TRBV4-1
TGTGCCAGCAGTGCTGCAACGAACACCGGGGAGCTGTTTTTT	CASSAATNTGELFF	-	TRBJ2-2	14	-	TRBV12-3/TRBV12-4
TGCAGTGCTACGAGAGGAGGGGCATCTTCCTACGAGCAGTACTTC	CSATRGGASSYEQYF	few	TRBJ2-7	15	-	TRBV20-1
TGTGCCAGCAGCTTTACAGGGAGAGGGGGAAACACCATATATTTT	CASSFTGRGGNTIYF	-	TRBJ1-3	15	-	TRBV7-9
TGCAGTGCTAGAGATACGAGGGGGCGCTCCTACAATGAGCAGTTCTTC	CSARDTRGRSYNEQFF	few	TRBJ2-1	16	TRBD1	TRBV20-1
TGTGCCATCTCCGGGGGACAGGGCACAGATACGCAGTATTTT	CAISGGQGTDTQYF	few	TRBJ2-3	14	TRBD1	TRBV10-3
TGTGCCAGCAGTTGGGACCCCGGCAGAAAGGCTTTCTTT	CASSWDPGRKAFF	many	TRBJ1-1	13	-	TRBV27
TGCAGTGCTAGACGACGCGGGACTAGCGGGGGGGCCTTGGAGACCCAGTACTTC	CSARRRGTSGGALETQYF	many	TRBJ2-5	18	TRBD2	TRBV20-1
TGTGCCAGCAGGCACTGGGGAGATACGCAGTATTTT	CASRHWGDTQYF	-	TRBJ2-3	12	-	TRBV6-5
TGTGCCAGCAGCCCCGAGGGGAACACCGGGGAGCTGTTTTTT	CASSPEGNTGELFF	few	TRBJ2-2	14	-	TRBV7-9
TGCGCCAGCAGCTTCTCCGGGACAGGGAATAATGAAAAACTGTTTTTT	CASSFSGTGNNEKLFF	few	TRBJ1-4	16	TRBD1	TRBV5-1
TGCGCCAGCAGCCCCCGCCAGGCCGGGGACACTGAAGCTTTCTTT	CASSPRQAGDTEAFF	-	TRBJ1-1	15	-	TRBV5-1
TGCGCCAGCAGCCAAGATCTATTTGGGGGGAGCACAGATACGCAGTATTTT	CASSQDLFGGSTDTQYF	-	TRBJ2-3	17	-	TRBV4-3
TGCAGTGCTAGTCTGAGTTTCAACGGCTACACCTTC	CSASLSFNGYTF	few	TRBJ1-2	12	-	TRBV20-1
TGCGCCAGCAGAATAGGGGAAGGTGGGGAGCAGTACTTC	CASRIGEGGEQYF	few	TRBJ2-7	13	-	TRBV4-1
TGCGCCAGCAGCTTGGGGGCAGCGGTCGCGAACACTGAAGCTTTCTTT	CASSLGAAVANTEAFF	few	TRBJ1-1	16	-	TRBV5-1
TGTGCCAGCAGCTGGGGGGGGAGCACTGAAGCTTTCTTT	CASSWGGSTEAFF	-	TRBJ1-1	13	-	TRBV7-3
TGCGCCAGCAGCTCCCAGGGAGGGGATGGCTACACCTTC	CASSSQGGDGYTF	-	TRBJ1-2	13	-	TRBV5-1
TGCGCCAGCAGCCAAGATGGCCCGCCAGACGAACAAGAGACCCAGTACTTC	CASSQDGPPDEQETQYF	few	TRBJ2-5	17	-	TRBV4-1
TGTGCCAGCAGCCAAGATTGGAGAGCGGGGGCCTACAATGAGCAGTTCTTC	CASSQDWRAGAYNEQFF	few	TRBJ2-1	17	TRBD2	TRBV3-1
TGTGCCAGCAGCGTTACAGGGAGCACTGAAGCTTTCTTT	CASSVTGSTEAFF	few	TRBJ1-1	13	-	TRBV9
TGCGCCAGCAGCCAACGACTAGCGGGGGTCTACGAGCAGTACTTC	CASSQRLAGVYEQYF	-	TRBJ2-7	15	TRBD2	TRBV4-1
TGTGCCAGCAGCTTAGAAGGCGGATCGGGTCAGCCCCAGCATTTT	CASSLEGGSGQPQHF	-	TRBJ1-5	15	-	TRBV7-9
TGTGCCAGCAACCAAAACCCGGACAGACGGGGCACCGGGGAGCTGTTTTTT	CASNQNPDRRGTGELFF	-	TRBJ2-2	17	-	TRBV7-2
TGTGCCAGCACTTTAAGCGGGGCCAACGTCCTGACTTTC	CASTLSGANVLTF	many	TRBJ2-6	13	-	TRBV28
TGCGCCAGCAGCCTCTCGTCGAGGGGGGGCACTGAAGCTTTCTTT	CASSLSSRGGTEAFF	-	TRBJ1-1	15	-	TRBV4-1